The 5 T cell receptor beta chains below all came from one sample that was sequenced in a study of blood T cell repertoires in COVID-19. Repertoires were generated with immunoSEQ multiplex PCR, while TCRdb's copy carries only in-frame clones and drops some. The sample has about 370,000 clones, 89% seen once; the top ten hold around 2.8%. Sequences were obtained from peripheral blood. The receptor source for this set is a woman younger than 45 with COVID-19, enrolled during active disease.

This chain's CDR3 is CASSDSHAAADLMNTEAFF. The CDR3, as DNA: TGTGCCAGCAGTGACAGTCACGCAGCGGCGGATCTGATGAACACTGAAGCTTTCTTT. V is TRBV2 and J is TRBJ1-1, with D uncertain. The CDR3 is 19 residues long. V lost 3 bases and J 0 bases, leaving 23 bases between the germline ends. Germline V gene data show CDR1 as SNHLY and CDR2 as FYNNEI.

This sequence joins TRBV20-1 and TRBJ2-5, with 11 bases identical to TRBD2. After removal of 3 bases from V and 0 bases from J, the junction contained 9 bases not matched to a gene. The CDR3 is 17 amino acids. CDR1 is DFQATT and CDR2 is SNEGSKA in the germline V gene (reference sequence). Here the CDR3 DNA reads TGCAGTGCTAGTTCGGGACTAGCGGTACTTTACCAAGAGACCCAGTACTTC. Protein sequence: CSASSGLAVLYQETQYF.

This clone appeared a single time. This chain joins TRBV25-1 and TRBJ2-3; 8 bases fit TRBD1. With 4 bases clipped from V and 7 bases from J, the junction kept 7 bases outside the gene matches. Germline CDR1 and CDR2: MGHDK and SYGVNS. This CDR3 is built from 14 residues. This CDR3 reads CASSARQGANTQYF. The CDR3 region has the DNA TGTGCCAGCAGTGCCCGGCAGGGGGCGAATACGCAGTATTTT.

The V call is TRBV21-1, the J call TRBJ2-7; TRBD1 reflects the table's D call only, with no check against the DNA. TRBV21-1 is described as a pseudogene. CDR3 size: 16 residues. The CDR3 DNA is TGTGCCAGCAGCAAAGCCCCTCTTAAACCAGGCTACGAGCAGTACGTC. It encodes CASSKAPLKPGYEQYV.

This sequence joins TRBV29-1 and TRBJ2-5, with 7 bases matching TRBD1. This CDR3 spans 15 amino acids. Looked up from germline, CDR1 is SQVTM and CDR2 is ANQGSEA. V dropped 4 bases and J dropped 1; count of bases not matched to a gene: 9. CDR3 residues: CSVGPPAGGQETQYF. For the CDR3, the DNA is TGCAGCGTTGGACCCCCAGCAGGGGGCCAAGAGACCCAGTACTTC.